This T cell receptor (beta chain) was sequenced for a study of T cell responses to AZD1222 COVID-19 vaccine. Study-wide points: Variant regions that are unmutated are reportedly the target of nearly half of spike-specific TCRs. Among the donors, most were white British and more were female, and clonal diversity was possibly underestimated. Repertoires were collected only later (after the peak T cell response had occurred).

This clone was counted a few times. The target antigen is unknown. V lost 6 bases and J lost 1; bases outside the gene matches: 7. The germline gives CDR1 MNHEY, CDR2 SVGAGI. CDR3 size: 15 residues. Sequenced by immunoSEQ multiplex PCR; TCRdb stores in-frame clones only, minus some. The sample comprises 150,000 to 200,000 clones, around 90% of which are singletons, and more than 7% rests with the top ten. The chain employs TRBV6-5 and TRBJ1-1; 8 bases are a match to TRBD1. This material consisted of peripheral blood, taken on day 0 of AZD1222 vaccination. This sequence originates from an adult in good health. The CDR3 region is CASSAARGQNTEAFF. DNA for the CDR3: TGTGCCAGCAGCGCCGCCAGGGGGCAGAACACTGAAGCTTTCTTT.